What follows are 18 T cell receptor beta chains derived from one specimen sequenced in a study of vaccination effects on CD4 cells after COVID-19. The table came from immunoSEQ multiplex PCR; TCRdb's copy has only in-frame clones and leaves some out. Among about 25,000 clones listed, roughly 75% were seen once. Cultured cells yielded isolated CD4+ T cells after around 10 days. Antigens for these TCRs are unknown. The specimen was CD4+ T cells from PBMCs cultured without peptide, collected before COVID-19 vaccination. The receptors were gathered from a human donor who received a COVID-19 vaccine.

This rearrangement joins TRBV18 to TRBJ2-2; the match to TRBD1 covers 8 bases. Trimming cost V 1 base and J 6 bases; bases outside gene matches: 10. CDR3 size: 17 residues. Germline lookup yields CDR1 KGHSH and CDR2 LQKENI. The CDR3 DNA reads TGTGCCAGCTCACCACTATCCGGACAGGGTATAGCCGGGGAGCTGTTTTTT. Translated, it gives CASSPLSGQGIAGELFF. Drawing the rest from reference TRBV18 and TRBJ2-2, the complete variable domain is NAGVMQNPRHLVRRRGQEARLRCSPMKGHSHVYWYRQLPEEGLKFMVYLQKENIIDESGMPKERFSAEFPKEGPSILRIQQVVRGDSAAYFCASSPLSGQGIAGELFFGEGSRLTVL.

The chain recombines TRBV5-6 with TRBJ1-1; D is uncertain. The CDR3 is 12 residues long. From germline, CDR1 is SGHDT and CDR2 YYEEEE. V lost 1 base, J lost 2 bases, and 3 bases lay in between. The CDR3 DNA reads as TGTGCCAGCAGCTTGCCAAACACTGAAGCTTTCTTT. This translates into CASSLPNTEAFF.

This clone has only one observation. The chain combines TRBV6-2 or TRBV6-3 with TRBJ1-5, with a weak D call TRBD1 (6 bases). Trimming removed 4 bases at V and 3 bases at J, with 16 bases between. Per germline, CDR1 MNHEY and CDR2 SVGEGT. This CDR3 is built from 16 residues. The CDR3 loop reads CASSSGQPASNQPQHF. The CDR3 DNA sequence: TGTGCCAGCAGTTCTGGACAGCCGGCTTCCAATCAGCCCCAGCATTTT.

The V and J genes are TRBV7-9 and TRBJ1-4, with TRBD1 matching 11 bases. The CDR3 length is 16 residues. Germline CDR1 and CDR2: SEHNR and FQNEAQ (reference sequence). V lost 3 bases, J lost 8 bases, and 8 bases stayed unmatched. The CDR3 reads CASSFSPGQGGEKLFF. The CDR3 region has the DNA TGTGCCAGCAGCTTCTCTCCGGGACAGGGGGGCGAAAAACTGTTTTTT.

V gene TRBV20-1 combines with J gene TRBJ2-1; D may be TRBD2 (5 bases). Germline V gene sequence: CDR1 DFQATT, CDR2 SNEGSKA (reference sequence). The CDR3 has 12 residues. V shed 3 bases and J shed 7 bases, with 10 bases lying between them. The CDR3 reads CSASEGLNEQFF. The CDR3 DNA sequence: TGCAGTGCTAGTGAGGGATTGAATGAGCAGTTCTTC.

In its sample, this clone was seen a few times. This chain links TRBV3-1 (or the pseudogene TRBV3-2) with TRBJ2-1, with a weak D call TRBD2 (6 bases). Germline assignment: CDR1 LGHDT and CDR2 YNNKEL (reference sequence). The CDR3 has 16 residues. Trimming stripped 0 bases from V and 8 bases from J, with 17 bases between. The CDR3 protein is CASSQDGRTTWDEQFF. As DNA, the CDR3 is TGTGCCAGCAGCCAAGATGGGAGGACCACCTGGGATGAGCAGTTCTTC.

V is TRBV2 and J is TRBJ2-1; D call uncertain. Trimming took 7 bases from V and 4 from J, leaving 5 bases between them. This CDR3 is built from 11 residues. Per germline, CDR1 SNHLY and CDR2 FYNNEI. Written as DNA, the CDR3 is TGTGCCAGCACCAGTTACAATGAGCAGTTCTTC. Its translation is CASTSYNEQFF.

The genes are TRBV4-1 and TRBJ1-1; 7 bases align to TRBD1. CDR3 length: 15 residues. CDR1 and CDR2 from the germline V gene are MGHRA and YSYEKL. The V and J ends lost 0 bases and 0 bases, in that order; junction bases with no gene match: 1. The CDR3, as DNA: TGCGCCAGCAGCCAAGAGGGACAGATGAACACTGAAGCTTTCTTT. It yields the protein CASSQEGQMNTEAFF.

CDR3 amino acids: CASRTGTSNVWEQYF. The CDR3 coding sequence is TGTGCCAGTAGGACAGGGACGAGCAACGTCTGGGAGCAGTACTTC. V gene TRBV19 combines with J gene TRBJ2-7; 7 nucleotides align to TRBD1. J lost 7 bases, V lost 6 bases, and 15 bases had no gene match. Germline lookup yields CDR1 LNHDA and CDR2 SQIVND (reference sequence). There are 15 residues in the CDR3. The full variable domain, rest sourced from reference TRBV19 and TRBJ2-7, is DGGITQSPKYLFRKEGQNVTLSCEQNLNHDAMYWYRQDPGQGLRLIYYSQIVNDFQKGDIAEGYSVSREKKESFPLTVTSAQKNPTAFYLCASRTGTSNVWEQYFGPGTRLTVT.

The chain uses TRBV10-3 and TRBJ1-6, with 10 bases matching TRBD1. J gave up 7 bases and V 6 bases, and 6 bases lay outside the gene matches. Germline CDR1 reads ENHRY; CDR2 reads SYGVKD. The CDR3 has 15 amino acids. This CDR3 is CAIRSGTGVNSPLHF. The CDR3 region has the DNA TGTGCCATCAGGTCCGGGACAGGGGTAAATTCACCCCTCCACTTT.

This chain joins TRBV6-9 and TRBJ2-3, with 10 nucleotides matching TRBD1. Germline assignment: CDR1 MNHGY and CDR2 SVAAGI. J was trimmed by 1 base and V by 6 bases; bases with no gene match: 4. CDR3 length: 15 residues. DNA for the CDR3: TGTGCCAGCAGCACCGGGACAGGGGGCACAGATACGCAGTATTTT. It translates to CASSTGTGGTDTQYF.

V usage is TRBV7-8 and J usage is TRBJ1-2, with 7 nucleotides matching TRBD1. Germline values: CDR1 SGHVS, CDR2 FQNEAQ. CDR3 length: 17 residues. V trimming: 5 bases; J trimming: 0 bases; junction bases outside the gene matches: 12. CDR3 in DNA: TGTGCCAGCAGCCTGGGATTCCGGGACAGATCTAACTATGGCTACACCTTC. This translates into CASSLGFRDRSNYGYTF.

V is TRBV5-1 and J is TRBJ2-7, with 11 bases that match TRBD1. This CDR3 is built from 16 residues. Germline loops: CDR1 SGHRS, CDR2 YFSETQ. V trimming: 4 bases; J trimming: 6 bases; junction bases outside the gene matches: 12. The CDR3 region has the DNA TGCGCCAGCAGCGCCGGTTCTTCCGGGACAGGGGGCGAGCAGTACTTC. This translates into CASSAGSSGTGGEQYF.

V usage is TRBV19 and J usage is TRBJ1-2; D may be TRBD1 (5 bases). V was cut by 6 bases and J by 4 bases, with 15 bases left in between. Looked up from germline, CDR1 is LNHDA and CDR2 is SQIVND (reference sequence). The CDR3 extends over 14 amino acids. The CDR3 loop reads CASRGRGLGYGYTF. CDR3 bases: TGTGCCAGTAGGGGGAGGGGCCTCGGCTATGGCTACACCTTC.

CDR3 amino acids: CASSQYQGTNYGYTF. CDR3 bases: TGCGCCAGCAGCCAATATCAGGGTACTAACTATGGCTACACCTTC. The rearrangement joins TRBV4-3 to TRBJ1-2; possibly TRBD1 for D (5 bases). Germline CDR1 LGHNA, CDR2 YSLEER. The CDR3 sequence is 15 residues long. The germline V and J ends were trimmed by 2 bases and 0 bases, with 10 bases remaining between them.

V usage is TRBV5-1 and J usage is TRBJ2-1, with TRBD1 matching 7 bases. Germline V lookup: CDR1 SGHRS, CDR2 YFSETQ. J lost 9 bases, V lost 0 bases, and 9 bases had no gene match. The CDR3 spans 15 residues. The CDR3 DNA reads TGCGCCAGCAGCTTGGGGGGACAGTCTGTCGGTGAGCAGTTCTTC. Its protein product is CASSLGGQSVGEQFF.

This clone is labeled as medium-sized. The chain employs TRBV29-1 and TRBJ1-2, with D possibly matching TRBD1 (5 bases). Trimming stripped 6 bases from V and 8 bases from J, with 13 bases between. CDR3 size: 11 residues. CDR1 is SQVTM, CDR2 ANQGSEA, per germline. The CDR3 DNA reads as TGCAGCGTCCTGGGGACGTTGGGCTACACCTTC. It codes for CSVLGTLGYTF. Variable domain in full (rest from reference TRBV29-1 and TRBJ1-2): SAVISQKPSRDICQRGTSLTIQCQVDSQVTMMFWYRQQPGQSLTLIATANQGSEATYESGFVIDKFPISRPNLTFSTLTVSNMSPEDSSIYLCSVLGTLGYTFGSGTRLTVV.

This chain links TRBV11-2 with TRBJ2-7, with D possibly matching TRBD2 (6 bases). CDR1 is SGHAT and CDR2 is FQNNGV in the germline V gene. This CDR3 is built from 16 residues. V was shortened by 1 base and J by 0 bases, with 13 bases between the two germline ends. CDR3 amino acids: CASSLGSGVVSYEQYF. The CDR3 nucleotides read TGTGCCAGCAGCTTAGGGTCGGGAGTCGTCTCCTACGAGCAGTACTTC.